These T cell receptor beta chains were read from a single sample in a study of Graves' ophthalmopathy and Graves' hyperthyroidism. TCRdb re-called the multiplex PCR reads with MiXCR, one entry per CDR3 protein. The sample contains a few hundred thousand distinct CDR3 sequences, about a sixth of which appear only once. Sequenced material: peripheral blood. The receptors were gathered from an adult woman with stable Graves' hyperthyroidism. The CDR3 runs from the conserved cysteine through the conserved F or W. The order of the fields is V gene, J gene, clone size, D gene, CDR3 DNA, CDR3 protein. D genes are given only for firm matches. Expanded clones are given a class, and other clones once, few, many or no size at all.

v_gene: TRBV28; j_gene: TRBJ2-2; abundance: many; d_gene: -; CDR3nt: TGTGCCAGCAGTGAGCCCAGGGCGACCGTCACCGGGGAGCTGTTTTTT; CDR3aa: CASSEPRATVTGELFF
v_gene: TRBV29-1; j_gene: TRBJ2-7; abundance: -; d_gene: -; CDR3nt: TGCAGCGGGAGTAGCGGAACTGTCTACGAGCAGTACTTC; CDR3aa: CSGSSGTVYEQYF
v_gene: TRBV20-1; j_gene: TRBJ2-7; abundance: many; d_gene: TRBD1; CDR3nt: TGCAGTGCTAGATATGACAGGGCCGAGCAGTACTTC; CDR3aa: CSARYDRAEQYF
v_gene: TRBV29-1; j_gene: TRBJ1-2; abundance: many; d_gene: TRBD1; CDR3nt: TGCAGCGTTGGGGGACAGGGGTATGGCTACACCTTC; CDR3aa: CSVGGQGYGYTF
v_gene: TRBV28; j_gene: TRBJ2-7; abundance: many; d_gene: TRBD1; CDR3nt: TGTGCCAGCCTTGAGGGACAGGGTCAAGGTCAGACCTACGAGCAGTACTTC; CDR3aa: CASLEGQGQGQTYEQYF
v_gene: TRBV6-2/TRBV6-3; j_gene: TRBJ2-4; abundance: many; d_gene: -; CDR3nt: TGTGCCAGCAGCTACGAGCTAAGGGACCCCAGCAAAAACATTCAGTACTTC; CDR3aa: CASSYELRDPSKNIQYF
v_gene: TRBV6-5; j_gene: TRBJ1-2; abundance: many; d_gene: TRBD1; CDR3nt: TGTGCCAGCAGTCCCACAGGGGGACAAAACTATGGCTACACCTTC; CDR3aa: CASSPTGGQNYGYTF
v_gene: TRBV28; j_gene: TRBJ2-3; abundance: -; d_gene: -; CDR3nt: TGTGCCAGCAGTTTGTTAGCAGAACTCACAGATACGCAGTATTTT; CDR3aa: CASSLLAELTDTQYF
v_gene: TRBV20-1; j_gene: TRBJ2-7; abundance: -; d_gene: -; CDR3nt: TGCAGTGCTAGGCCCAGGGTGGCGGGGATACGAGTCGAGCAGTACTTC; CDR3aa: CSARPRVAGIRVEQYF
v_gene: TRBV28; j_gene: TRBJ2-7; abundance: many; d_gene: -; CDR3nt: TGTGCCAGCAGCCGAGGACGGGAGTCCGAGCAGTACTTC; CDR3aa: CASSRGRESEQYF
v_gene: TRBV15; j_gene: TRBJ1-1; abundance: many; d_gene: -; CDR3nt: TGTGCCACCAGCAGAGATAAGGGTTTGGGCACTGAAGCTTTCTTT; CDR3aa: CATSRDKGLGTEAFF